Below, one T cell receptor beta chain is given with its context. The sample originates from a study of control samples from healthy donors and cancer patients. The V gene lost 7 bases and the J gene lost 2 bases, with 22 bases spanning the gap. CDR3 size: 17 residues. Germline-derived CDR1 and CDR2 are SGHAT and FQNNGV. Some clones are missing from TCRdb's copy, which holds only in-frame ones; the method was immunoSEQ multiplex PCR. The repertoire holds some 130,000 clones, with around 92% as singletons. The chain couples TRBV11-2 to TRBJ2-3; D may match TRBD1 or TRBD2 (5 bases each). Sequencing used PBMCs. The source of this sequence is a man aged 50 to 59 with head and neck cancer. The CDR3 spells CASILRGTWADTDTQYF. CDR3 bases: TGTGCCAGCATTTTAAGAGGGACGTGGGCTGACACAGATACGCAGTATTTT.